This T cell receptor beta chain was identified in a study of shared clonotypes between healthy human individuals. General observations from the study: Richness estimates generally favored naive over memory subsets.

TCRdb's copy holds only in-frame clones and misses some; the assay was immunoSEQ multiplex PCR. In the table there are hundreds of thousands of clones, roughly 96% of which are singletons. Of note for this clone: Its specificity is unknown.

The naive CD8 fraction comprised CD45RO-negative cells positively selected for CCR7 and excluded terminally differentiated effector memory CD45RA+ cells. There are 13 residues in the CDR3. The V gene lost 2 bases and the J gene lost 4 bases, with 8 bases spanning the gap. Germline CDR1 is SGDLS and CDR2 is YYNGEE. This sequence was found in a woman younger than 45 in good health. V is TRBV9 and J is TRBJ2-3; D gene unclear. Sequenced sample: naive CD8+ T cells sorted from blood. Here the CDR3 reads CASSVLLADTQYF. As DNA, the CDR3 is TGTGCCAGCAGCGTCCTATTGGCAGATACGCAGTATTTT.